This entry features one T cell receptor (beta chain) sequence. This specimen comes from a study of blood T cell repertoires in COVID-19. For the study at large: The study drew acute and convalescent COVID-19 samples from the United States, Italy and Spain.

As processed by the authors: Scientists estimated how many nucleated cells there were by amplifying reference gene primers. Data came from immunoSEQ multiplex PCR; TCRdb stores just in-frame clones and leaves some out. V, J and clone size derive from that table, while D and trimming were established from the DNA sequence. The repertoire holds some 26,000 clones, with 88% as singletons. This CDR3 has 14 residues. V lost 1 base to trimming and J lost 4 bases; unmatched junction nucleotides: 4. CDR1 SGHAT and CDR2 FQDESV come from the germline V gene (reference sequence). The source is a woman aged 45-65 years with active COVID-19. Sequenced material: peripheral blood. The gene calls are TRBV11-1 and TRBJ2-7; 7 bases map to TRBD1. The CDR3 nucleotides are TGTGCCAGCAGCTTAGGACAGGGATTTTACGAGCAGTACTTC. This sequence encodes CASSLGQGFYEQYF.